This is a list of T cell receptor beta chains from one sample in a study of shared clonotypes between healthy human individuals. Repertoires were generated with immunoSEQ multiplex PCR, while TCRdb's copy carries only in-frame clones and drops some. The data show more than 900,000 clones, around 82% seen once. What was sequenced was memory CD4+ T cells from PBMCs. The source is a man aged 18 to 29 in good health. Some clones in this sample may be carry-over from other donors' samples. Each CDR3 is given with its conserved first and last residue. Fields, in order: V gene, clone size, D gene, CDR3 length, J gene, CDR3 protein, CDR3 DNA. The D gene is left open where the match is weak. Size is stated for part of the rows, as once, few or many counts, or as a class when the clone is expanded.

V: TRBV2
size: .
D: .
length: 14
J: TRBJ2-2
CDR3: CASSTARSTGELFF
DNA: TGTGCCAGCAGTACAGCTAGGAGTACCGGGGAGCTGTTTTTT

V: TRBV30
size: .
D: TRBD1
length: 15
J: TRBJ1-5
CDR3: CAWSVSGGGNQPQHF
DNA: TGTGCCTGGAGTGTCTCAGGGGGCGGCAATCAGCCCCAGCATTTT

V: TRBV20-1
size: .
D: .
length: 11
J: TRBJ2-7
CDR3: CSARERYEQYF
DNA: TGCAGTGCTAGAGAACGGTACGAGCAGTACTTC

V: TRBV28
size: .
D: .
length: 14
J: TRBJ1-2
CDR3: CATREVGRNYGYTF
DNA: TGTGCCACCAGGGAGGTGGGTCGAAACTATGGCTACACCTTC

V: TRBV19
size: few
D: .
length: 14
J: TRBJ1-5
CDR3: CASSIVAGEQPQHF
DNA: TGTGCCAGTAGTATAGTGGCAGGGGAACAGCCCCAGCATTTT

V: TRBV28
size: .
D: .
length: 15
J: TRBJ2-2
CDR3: CASSPTGLNTGELFF
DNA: TGTGCCAGCAGTCCCACCGGGTTGAACACCGGGGAGCTGTTTTTT

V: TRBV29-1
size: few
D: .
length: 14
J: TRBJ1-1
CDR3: CSVVSQRTNTEAFF
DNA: TGCAGCGTTGTCTCCCAGCGAACGAACACTGAAGCTTTCTTT

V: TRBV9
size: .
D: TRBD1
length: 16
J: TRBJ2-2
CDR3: CASSPAGQGYTGELFF
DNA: TGTGCCAGCAGCCCCGCGGGACAGGGCTACACCGGGGAGCTGTTTTTT

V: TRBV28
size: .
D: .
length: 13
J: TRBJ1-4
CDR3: CASSSPGDEKLFF
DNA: TGTGCCAGCAGCTCCCCCGGGGATGAAAAACTGTTTTTT

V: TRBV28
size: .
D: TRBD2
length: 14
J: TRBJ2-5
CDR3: CASSISGRLETQYF
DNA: TGTGCCAGCAGTATTAGCGGGAGGCTGGAGACCCAGTACTTC

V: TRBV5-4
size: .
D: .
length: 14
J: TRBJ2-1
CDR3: CASSSRSSYNEQFF
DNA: TGTGCCAGCAGCTCCAGGAGCTCCTACAATGAGCAGTTCTTC

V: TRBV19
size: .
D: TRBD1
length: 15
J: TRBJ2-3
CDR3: CASRSQGGGTDTQYF
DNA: TGTGCCAGTAGATCACAGGGGGGAGGCACAGATACGCAGTATTTT

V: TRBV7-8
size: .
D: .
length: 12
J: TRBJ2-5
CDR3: CASSSGGQTQYF
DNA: TGTGCCAGCAGCTCAGGAGGACAAACCCAGTACTTC

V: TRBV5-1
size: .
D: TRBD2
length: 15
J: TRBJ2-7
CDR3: CASSLAGTSSYEQYF
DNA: TGCGCCAGCAGCTTGGCCGGGACTAGCTCCTACGAGCAGTACTTC

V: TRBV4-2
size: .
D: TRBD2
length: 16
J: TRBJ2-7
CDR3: CASSQDGTSGWREQYF
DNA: TGTGCCAGCAGCCAAGATGGAACTAGCGGGTGGAGGGAGCAGTACTTC

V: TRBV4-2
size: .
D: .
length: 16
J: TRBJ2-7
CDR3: CASSQEFRTEIYEQYF
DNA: TGTGCCAGCAGCCAAGAGTTCAGGACAGAAATCTACGAGCAGTACTTC

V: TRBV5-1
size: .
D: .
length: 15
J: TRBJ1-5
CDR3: CASRLTAGANQPQHF
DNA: TGCGCCAGCAGGCTGACTGCTGGGGCAAATCAGCCCCAGCATTTT

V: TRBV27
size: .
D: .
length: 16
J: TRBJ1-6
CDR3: CASRRDTGRGNSPLHF
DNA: TGTGCCAGCAGACGAGATACAGGGCGCGGTAATTCACCCCTCCACTTT

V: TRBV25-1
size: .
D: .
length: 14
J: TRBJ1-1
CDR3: CASSFRRENTEAFF
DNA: TGTGCCAGCAGTTTCCGACGTGAGAACACTGAAGCTTTCTTT

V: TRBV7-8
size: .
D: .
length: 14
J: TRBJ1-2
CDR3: CASSPEGGLGGYTF
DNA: TGTGCCAGCAGCCCAGAAGGGGGGTTGGGTGGCTACACCTTC

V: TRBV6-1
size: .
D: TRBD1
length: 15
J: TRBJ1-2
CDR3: CASSVGTGGDYGYTF
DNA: TGTGCCAGCAGTGTTGGGACAGGGGGCGACTATGGCTACACCTTC

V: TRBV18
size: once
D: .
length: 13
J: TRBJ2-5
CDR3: CASSPRRGETQYF
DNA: TGTGCCAGCTCACCACGACGGGGGGAGACCCAGTACTTC

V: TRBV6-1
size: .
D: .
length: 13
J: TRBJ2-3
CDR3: CASRDRGTDTQYF
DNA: TGTGCCAGCAGAGACCGGGGAACAGATACGCAGTATTTT

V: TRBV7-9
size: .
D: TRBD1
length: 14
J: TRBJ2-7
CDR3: CASSLDRGSYEQYF
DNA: TGTGCCAGCAGCCTTGACAGGGGGAGCTACGAGCAGTACTTC

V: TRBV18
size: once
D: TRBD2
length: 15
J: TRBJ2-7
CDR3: CASSSTSGRPYEQYF
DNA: TGTGCCAGCTCATCTACTAGCGGGAGACCCTACGAGCAGTACTTC

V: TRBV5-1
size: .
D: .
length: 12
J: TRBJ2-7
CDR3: CASSLGGPEQYF
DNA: TGCGCCAGCAGCTTGGGGGGGCCCGAGCAGTACTTC

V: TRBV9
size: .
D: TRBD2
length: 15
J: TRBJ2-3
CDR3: CASSTSGSGADTQYF
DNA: TGTGCCAGCAGCACTAGCGGGAGTGGGGCAGATACGCAGTATTTT

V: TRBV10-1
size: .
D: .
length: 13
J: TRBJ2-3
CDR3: CASSGPGKDTQYF
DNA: TGCGCCAGCAGTGGACCGGGGAAAGATACGCAGTATTTT

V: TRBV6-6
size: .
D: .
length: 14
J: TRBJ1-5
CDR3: CASSSPEQGQPQHF
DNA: TGTGCCAGCAGCTCACCGGAACAGGGCCAGCCCCAGCATTTT

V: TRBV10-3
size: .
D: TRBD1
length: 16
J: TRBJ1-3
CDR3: CAISRQGLASGNTIYF
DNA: TGTGCCATCAGTAGACAGGGATTAGCATCTGGAAACACCATATATTTT

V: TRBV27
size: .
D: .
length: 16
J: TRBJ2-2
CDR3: CASSVRPGLSAGELFF
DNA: TGTGCCAGCAGCGTAAGGCCGGGACTGAGCGCCGGGGAGCTGTTTTTT

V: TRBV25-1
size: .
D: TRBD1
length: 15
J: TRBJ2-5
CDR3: CASRRTGVSRETQYF
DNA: TGTGCCAGCAGAAGGACAGGGGTCAGCAGGGAGACCCAGTACTTC

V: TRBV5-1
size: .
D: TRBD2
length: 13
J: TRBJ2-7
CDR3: CASSWEGRTSVYF
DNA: TGCGCCAGCAGCTGGGAGGGGAGGACTAGCGTGTACTTC

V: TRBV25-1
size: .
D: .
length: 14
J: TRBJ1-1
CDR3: CASRTIRGSPEAFF
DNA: TGTGCCAGCAGAACGATAAGGGGGTCCCCTGAAGCTTTCTTT

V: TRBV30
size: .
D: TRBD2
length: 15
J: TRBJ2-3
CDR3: CAWSDPGLGSDTQYF
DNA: TGTGCCTGGAGTGACCCGGGACTAGGTTCAGATACGCAGTATTTT

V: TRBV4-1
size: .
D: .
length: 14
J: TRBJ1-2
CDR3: CASSQPGTNYGYTF
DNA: TGCGCCAGCAGCCAACCAGGAACTAACTATGGCTACACCTTC

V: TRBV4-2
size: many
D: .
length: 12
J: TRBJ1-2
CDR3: CASSQEGVGYTF
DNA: TGTGCCAGCAGCCAGGAGGGGGTTGGCTACACCTTC

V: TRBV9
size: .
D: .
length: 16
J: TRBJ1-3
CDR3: CASSLRDGSSGNTIYF
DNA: TGTGCCAGCAGCCTACGAGACGGTAGCTCTGGAAACACCATATATTTT

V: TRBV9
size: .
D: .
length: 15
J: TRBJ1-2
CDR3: CASSVATASNYGYTF
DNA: TGTGCCAGCAGCGTAGCGACAGCTTCTAACTATGGCTACACCTTC

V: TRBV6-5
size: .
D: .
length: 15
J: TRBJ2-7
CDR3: CASRTQRDPTYEQYF
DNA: TGTGCCAGCAGAACCCAGAGGGACCCCACCTACGAGCAGTACTTC

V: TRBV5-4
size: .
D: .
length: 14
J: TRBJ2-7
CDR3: CASTDNPGRYEQYF
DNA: TGTGCCAGCACCGATAACCCAGGGAGGTACGAGCAGTACTTC

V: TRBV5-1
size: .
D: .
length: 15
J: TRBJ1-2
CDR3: CASSLSAQPNYGYTF
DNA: TGCGCCAGCAGCTTATCTGCACAGCCTAACTATGGCTACACCTTC

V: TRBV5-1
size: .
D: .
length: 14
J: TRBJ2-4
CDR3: CASSFDSAKNIQYF
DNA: TGCGCCAGCAGCTTCGACAGCGCCAAAAACATTCAGTACTTC

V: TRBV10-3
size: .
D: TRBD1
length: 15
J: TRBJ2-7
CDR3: CAISEGDRGSYEQYF
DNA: TGTGCCATCAGTGAGGGGGACAGGGGTTCCTACGAGCAGTACTTC

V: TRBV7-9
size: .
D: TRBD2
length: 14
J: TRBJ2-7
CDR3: CASSPSGASYEQYF
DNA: TGTGCCAGCAGTCCTAGCGGGGCCTCCTACGAGCAGTACTTC

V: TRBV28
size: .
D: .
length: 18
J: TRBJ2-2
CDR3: CASSGYGPGRESTGELFF
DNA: TGTGCCAGCAGTGGTTATGGCCCGGGGCGAGAATCCACCGGGGAGCTGTTTTTT

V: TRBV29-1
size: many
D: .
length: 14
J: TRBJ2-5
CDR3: CSVARFGQRETQYF
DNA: TGCAGCGTGGCCCGTTTCGGACAAAGGGAGACCCAGTACTTC

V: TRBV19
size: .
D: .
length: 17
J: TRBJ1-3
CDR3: CASSSSDSLVSGNTIYF
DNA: TGTGCCAGTAGTTCCTCAGACAGTCTCGTCTCTGGAAACACCATATATTTT

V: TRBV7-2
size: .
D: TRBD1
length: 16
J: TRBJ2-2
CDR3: CASSSPGTGVTGELFF
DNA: TGTGCCAGCAGCTCCCCCGGGACAGGAGTCACCGGGGAGCTGTTTTTT

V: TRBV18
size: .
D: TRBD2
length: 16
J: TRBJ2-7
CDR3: CASSPSLAGATYEQYF
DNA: TGTGCCAGCTCACCTTCTCTAGCGGGGGCCACCTACGAGCAGTACTTC

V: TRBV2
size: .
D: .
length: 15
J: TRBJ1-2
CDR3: CASSGMRGLPPGYTF
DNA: TGTGCCAGCAGTGGAATGCGGGGGCTGCCTCCTGGCTACACCTTC

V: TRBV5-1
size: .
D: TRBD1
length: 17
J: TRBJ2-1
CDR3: CASSLAPGQPNYNEQFF
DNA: TGCGCCAGCAGCTTGGCGCCGGGACAGCCTAATTACAATGAGCAGTTCTTC

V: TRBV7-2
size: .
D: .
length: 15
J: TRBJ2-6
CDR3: CAGSSRGYNSNVLTF
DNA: TGTGCCGGCAGCTCGAGGGGGTATAACTCGAACGTCCTGACTTTC

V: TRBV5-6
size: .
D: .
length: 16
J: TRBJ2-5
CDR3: CASSLAGGVGRATQYF
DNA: TGTGCCAGCAGCTTGGCCGGCGGAGTAGGACGGGCGACCCAGTACTTC

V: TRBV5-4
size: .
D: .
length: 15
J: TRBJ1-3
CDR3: CASSLRQGSGNTIYF
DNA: TGTGCCAGCAGCTTGCGGCAGGGGTCTGGAAACACCATATATTTT

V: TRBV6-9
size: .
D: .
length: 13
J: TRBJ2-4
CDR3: CASSPLGLHIQYF
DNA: TGTGCCAGCAGCCCCCTTGGTCTCCACATTCAGTACTTC